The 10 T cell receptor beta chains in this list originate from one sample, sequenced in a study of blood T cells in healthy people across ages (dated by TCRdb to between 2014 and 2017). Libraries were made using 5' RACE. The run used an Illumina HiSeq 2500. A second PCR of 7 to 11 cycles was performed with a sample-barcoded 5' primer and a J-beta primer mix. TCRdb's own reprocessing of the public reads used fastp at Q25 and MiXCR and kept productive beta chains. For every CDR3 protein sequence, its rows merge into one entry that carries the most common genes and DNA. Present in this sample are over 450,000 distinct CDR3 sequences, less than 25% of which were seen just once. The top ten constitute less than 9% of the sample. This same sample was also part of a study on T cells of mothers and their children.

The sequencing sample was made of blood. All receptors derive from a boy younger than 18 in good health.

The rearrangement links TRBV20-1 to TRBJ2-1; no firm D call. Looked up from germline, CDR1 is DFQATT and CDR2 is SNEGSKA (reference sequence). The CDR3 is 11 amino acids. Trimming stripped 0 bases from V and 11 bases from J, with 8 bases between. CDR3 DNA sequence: TGCAGTGCTAGAGATCTCCCTAAGCAGTTCTTC. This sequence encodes CSARDLPKQFF.

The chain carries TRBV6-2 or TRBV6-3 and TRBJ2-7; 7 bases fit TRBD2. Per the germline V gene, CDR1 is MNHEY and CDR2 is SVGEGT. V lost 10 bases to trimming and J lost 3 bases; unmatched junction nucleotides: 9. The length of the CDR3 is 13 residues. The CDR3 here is CAIKRAGVYEQYF. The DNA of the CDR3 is TGTGCCATCAAAAGGGCGGGAGTCTACGAGCAGTACTTC.

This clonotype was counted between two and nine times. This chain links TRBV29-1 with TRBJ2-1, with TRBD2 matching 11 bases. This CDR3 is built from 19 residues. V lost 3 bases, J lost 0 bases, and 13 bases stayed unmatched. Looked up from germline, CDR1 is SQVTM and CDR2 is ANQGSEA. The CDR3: CSVEDPTSGTSRSYNEQFF. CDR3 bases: TGCAGCGTTGAGGACCCGACTAGCGGGACTTCTCGCTCCTACAATGAGCAGTTCTTC.

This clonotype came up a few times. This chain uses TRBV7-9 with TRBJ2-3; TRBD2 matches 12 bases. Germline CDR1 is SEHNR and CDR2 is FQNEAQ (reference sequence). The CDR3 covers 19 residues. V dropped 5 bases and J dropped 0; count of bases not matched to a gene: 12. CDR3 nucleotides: TGTGCCAGCAGCCAGTCAACTAGCGGGGGGCCTTCTAGCACAGATACGCAGTATTTT. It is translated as CASSQSTSGGPSSTDTQYF.

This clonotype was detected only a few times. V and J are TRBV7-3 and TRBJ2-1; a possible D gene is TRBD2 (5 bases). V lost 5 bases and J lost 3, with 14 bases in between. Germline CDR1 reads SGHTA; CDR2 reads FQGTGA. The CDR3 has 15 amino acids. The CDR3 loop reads CASSPSPRGYNEQFF. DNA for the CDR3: TGTGCCAGCAGCCCCTCCCCTCGGGGCTACAATGAGCAGTTCTTC.

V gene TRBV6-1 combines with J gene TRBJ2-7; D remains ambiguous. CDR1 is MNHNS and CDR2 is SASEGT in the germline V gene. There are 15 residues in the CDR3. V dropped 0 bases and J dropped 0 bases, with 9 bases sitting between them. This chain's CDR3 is CASSEADDSSYEQYF. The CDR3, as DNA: TGTGCCAGCAGTGAAGCCGACGACTCCTCCTACGAGCAGTACTTC.

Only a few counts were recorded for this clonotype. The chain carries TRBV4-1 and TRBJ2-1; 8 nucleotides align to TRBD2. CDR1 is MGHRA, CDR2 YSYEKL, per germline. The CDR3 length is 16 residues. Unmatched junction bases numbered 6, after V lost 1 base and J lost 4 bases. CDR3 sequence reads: CASSQGVGGGYNEQFF. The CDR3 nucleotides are TGCGCCAGCAGCCAAGGGGTCGGGGGGGGATACAATGAGCAGTTCTTC.

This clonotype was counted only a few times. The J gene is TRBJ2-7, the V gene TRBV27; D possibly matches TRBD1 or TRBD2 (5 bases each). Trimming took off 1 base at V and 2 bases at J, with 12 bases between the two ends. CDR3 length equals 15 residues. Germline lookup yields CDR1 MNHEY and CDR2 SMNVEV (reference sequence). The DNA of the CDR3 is TGTGCCAGCAGTTTATTCTCTGGGACGGCCTACGAGCAGTACTTC. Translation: CASSLFSGTAYEQYF.

The CDR3 DNA is TGTGCCAGCAGCTACAGAACTAGCGGGGCCAACGAGCAGTACGTC. It codes for CASSYRTSGANEQYV. This rearrangement joins TRBV7-8 to TRBJ2-7; TRBD2 matches at 10 bases. This CDR3 has 15 residues. The V and J ends lost 4 bases and 5 bases, in that order; junction bases with no gene match: 8. Germline V gene lookup returns CDR1 SGHVS and CDR2 FQNEAQ.

CDR3 bases: TGTGCCAGCAGCTTACAGGGGGCGGCCTACGAGCAGTACTTC. Its protein is CASSLQGAAYEQYF. The chain carries TRBV6-2 or TRBV6-3 and TRBJ2-7, with 9 bases fitting TRBD1. CDR3 length: 14 residues. The V and J ends lost 6 bases and 2 bases, in that order; junction bases with no gene match: 5. Germline V gene data show CDR1 as MNHEY and CDR2 as SVGEGT.